The clone carrying this T cell receptor (beta chain) was found once. What it binds is unknown. Sequencing used immunoSEQ multiplex PCR; TCRdb keeps in-frame clones, though not all of them. The sample contains around 100,000 clones, 82% of which appear only once. The data are from a study of T cell clones after liver transplantation. Study information: As an antigen-independent comparator, third-party-reactive TCRbeta sequences came from pre-transplant mixed lymphocyte reactions. Study-level points and caveats: Donor-reactive sequences fell more than third party-reactive ones, suggesting partial deletion. In two subjects, few donor cells limited the measurable donor-reactive repertoire. Small, mixed patient groups and varying post-transplant times limit these conclusions.

From germline, CDR1 is MNHEY and CDR2 SMNVEV (reference sequence). The V gene lost 3 bases and the J gene lost 5 bases, with 11 bases spanning the gap. The CDR3 is made up of 14 amino acids. The sequence was obtained from a human donor who received a liver transplant. The sequenced sample was CD4+ T cells from blood, obtained before liver transplant. This chain links TRBV27 with TRBJ1-5; D remains unclear. The CDR3 DNA is TGTGCCAGCAGTTTTGGTAGACGGGATCAGCCCCAGCATTTT. It codes for CASSFGRRDQPQHF.